This T cell receptor (beta chain) was captured in a study of blood T cell repertoires in COVID-19. This clone showed up just once. Libraries were prepared by immunoSEQ multiplex PCR; TCRdb keeps only in-frame clonotypes and omits some of them. This sample has 250,000 to 400,000 clones; approximately 90% occur once, and the top ten carry approximately 1.6%. Germline values: CDR1 SGHRS, CDR2 YFSETQ. The V end was cut by 2 bases, the J end by 6 bases, with 11 bases between. The CDR3 totals 14 residues. The sequenced sample was peripheral blood. The origin of this receptor is a young woman with COVID-19, enrolled during active disease. V usage is TRBV5-1 and J usage is TRBJ2-2, with D perhaps TRBD2 (5 bases). CDR3 sequence reads: CASSLISAAGELFF. CDR3 in DNA: TGCGCCAGCAGCTTAATTAGCGCCGCCGGGGAGCTGTTTTTT.